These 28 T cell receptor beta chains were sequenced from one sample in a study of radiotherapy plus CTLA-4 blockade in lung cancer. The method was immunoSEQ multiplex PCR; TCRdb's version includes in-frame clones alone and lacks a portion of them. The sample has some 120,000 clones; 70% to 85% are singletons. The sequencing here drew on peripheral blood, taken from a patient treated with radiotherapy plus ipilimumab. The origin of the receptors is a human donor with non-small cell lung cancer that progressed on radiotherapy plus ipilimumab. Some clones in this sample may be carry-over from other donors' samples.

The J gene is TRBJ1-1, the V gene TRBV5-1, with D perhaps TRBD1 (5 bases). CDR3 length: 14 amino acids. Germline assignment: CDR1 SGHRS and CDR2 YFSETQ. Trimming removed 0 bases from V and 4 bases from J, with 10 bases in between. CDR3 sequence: CASSLEGRGTEAFF. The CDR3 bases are TGCGCCAGCAGCTTGGAGGGGCGCGGCACTGAAGCTTTCTTT. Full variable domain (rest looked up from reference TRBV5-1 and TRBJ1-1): KAGVTQTPRYLIKTRGQQVTLSCSPISGHRSVSWYQQTPGQGLQFLFEYFSETQRNKGNFPGRFSGRQFSNSRSEMNVSTLELGDSALYLCASSLEGRGTEAFFGQGTRLTVV.

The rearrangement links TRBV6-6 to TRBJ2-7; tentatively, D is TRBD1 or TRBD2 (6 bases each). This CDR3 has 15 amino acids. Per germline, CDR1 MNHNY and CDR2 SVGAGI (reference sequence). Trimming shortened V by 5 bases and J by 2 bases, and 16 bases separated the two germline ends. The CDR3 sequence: CASSTWYGGTYEQYF. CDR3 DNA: TGTGCCAGCAGTACTTGGTACGGGGGCACCTACGAGCAGTACTTC.

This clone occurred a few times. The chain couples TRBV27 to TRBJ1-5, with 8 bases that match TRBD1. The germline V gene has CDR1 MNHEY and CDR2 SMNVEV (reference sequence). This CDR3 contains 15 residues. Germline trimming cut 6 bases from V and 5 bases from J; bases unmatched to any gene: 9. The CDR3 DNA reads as TGTGCCAGCAGGAGTTGGTCGACAGGGGATCAGCCCCAGCATTTT. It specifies CASRSWSTGDQPQHF.

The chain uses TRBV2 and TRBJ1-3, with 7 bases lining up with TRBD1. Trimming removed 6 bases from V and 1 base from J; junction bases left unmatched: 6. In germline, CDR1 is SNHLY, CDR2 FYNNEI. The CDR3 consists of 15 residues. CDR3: CASREKTGSGNTIYF. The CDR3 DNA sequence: TGTGCCAGCAGGGAAAAGACAGGGTCTGGAAACACCATATATTTT. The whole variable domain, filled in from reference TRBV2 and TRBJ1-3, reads EPEVTQTPSHQVTQMGQEVILRCVPISNHLYFYWYRQILGQKVEFLVSFYNNEISEKSEIFDDQFSVERPDGSNFTLKIRSTKLEDSAMYFCASREKTGSGNTIYFGEGSWLTVV.

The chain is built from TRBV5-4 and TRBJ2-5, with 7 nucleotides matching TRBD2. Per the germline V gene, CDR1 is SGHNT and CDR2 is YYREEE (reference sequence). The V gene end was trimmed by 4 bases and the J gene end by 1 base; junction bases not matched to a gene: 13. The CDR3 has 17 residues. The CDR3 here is CASSPRRAGLSQETQYF. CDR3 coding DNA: TGTGCCAGCAGCCCCCGGAGAGCGGGGCTCTCCCAAGAGACCCAGTACTTC.

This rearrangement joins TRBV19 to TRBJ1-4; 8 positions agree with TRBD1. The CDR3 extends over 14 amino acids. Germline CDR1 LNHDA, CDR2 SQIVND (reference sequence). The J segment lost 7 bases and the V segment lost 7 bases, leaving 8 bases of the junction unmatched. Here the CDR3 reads CASTTLDRAEKLFF. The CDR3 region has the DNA TGTGCCAGTACCACTCTGGACAGGGCTGAAAAACTGTTTTTT.

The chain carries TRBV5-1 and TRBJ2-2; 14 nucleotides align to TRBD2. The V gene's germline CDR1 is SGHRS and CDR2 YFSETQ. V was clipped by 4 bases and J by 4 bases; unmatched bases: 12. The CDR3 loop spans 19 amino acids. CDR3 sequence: CASSRQTSGGDHSTGELFF. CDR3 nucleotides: TGCGCCAGCAGCCGCCAGACTAGCGGGGGGGATCATAGCACCGGGGAGCTGTTTTTT. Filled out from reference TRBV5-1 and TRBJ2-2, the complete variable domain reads KAGVTQTPRYLIKTRGQQVTLSCSPISGHRSVSWYQQTPGQGLQFLFEYFSETQRNKGNFPGRFSGRQFSNSRSEMNVSTLELGDSALYLCASSRQTSGGDHSTGELFFGEGSRLTVL.

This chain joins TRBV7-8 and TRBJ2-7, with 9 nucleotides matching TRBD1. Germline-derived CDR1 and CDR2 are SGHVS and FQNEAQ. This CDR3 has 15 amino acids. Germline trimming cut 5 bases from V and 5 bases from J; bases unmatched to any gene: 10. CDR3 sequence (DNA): TGTGCCAGCAGCCCGATACCACAGGGGGCCCACGAGCAGTACTTC. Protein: CASSPIPQGAHEQYF.

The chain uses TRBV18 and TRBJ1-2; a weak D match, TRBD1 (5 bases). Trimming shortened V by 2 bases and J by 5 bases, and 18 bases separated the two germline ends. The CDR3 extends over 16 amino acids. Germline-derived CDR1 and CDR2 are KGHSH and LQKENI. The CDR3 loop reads CASSPGQDWAGYGYTF. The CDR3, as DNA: TGTGCCAGCTCACCAGGACAAGATTGGGCAGGGTATGGCTACACCTTC.

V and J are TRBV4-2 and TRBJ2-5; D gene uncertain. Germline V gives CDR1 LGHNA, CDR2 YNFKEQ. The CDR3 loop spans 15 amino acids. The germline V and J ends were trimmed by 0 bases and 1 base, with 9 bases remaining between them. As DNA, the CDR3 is TGTGCCAGCAGCCAAGATAGGCCTGTCCAAGAGACCCAGTACTTC. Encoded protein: CASSQDRPVQETQYF.

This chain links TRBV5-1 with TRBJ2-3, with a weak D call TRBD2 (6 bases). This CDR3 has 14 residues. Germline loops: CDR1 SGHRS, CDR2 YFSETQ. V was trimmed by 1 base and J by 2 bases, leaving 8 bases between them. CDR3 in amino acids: CASSLTGVTDTQYF. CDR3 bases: TGCGCCAGCAGCTTGACGGGGGTCACAGATACGCAGTATTTT.

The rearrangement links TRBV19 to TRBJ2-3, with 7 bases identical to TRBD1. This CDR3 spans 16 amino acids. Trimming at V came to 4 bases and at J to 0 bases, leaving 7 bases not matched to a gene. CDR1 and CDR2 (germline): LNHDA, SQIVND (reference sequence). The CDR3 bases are TGTGCCAGTAGTAACAAGGGGACAGTCAGCACAGATACGCAGTATTTT. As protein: CASSNKGTVSTDTQYF.

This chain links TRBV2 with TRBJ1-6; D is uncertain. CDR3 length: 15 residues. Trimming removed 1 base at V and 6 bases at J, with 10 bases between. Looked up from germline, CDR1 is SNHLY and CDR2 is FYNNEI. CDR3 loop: CASSEGERFNSPLHF. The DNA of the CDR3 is TGTGCCAGCAGTGAAGGGGAACGTTTTAATTCACCCCTCCACTTT. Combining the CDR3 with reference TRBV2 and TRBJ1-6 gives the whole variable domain EPEVTQTPSHQVTQMGQEVILRCVPISNHLYFYWYRQILGQKVEFLVSFYNNEISEKSEIFDDQFSVERPDGSNFTLKIRSTKLEDSAMYFCASSEGERFNSPLHFGNGTRLTVT.

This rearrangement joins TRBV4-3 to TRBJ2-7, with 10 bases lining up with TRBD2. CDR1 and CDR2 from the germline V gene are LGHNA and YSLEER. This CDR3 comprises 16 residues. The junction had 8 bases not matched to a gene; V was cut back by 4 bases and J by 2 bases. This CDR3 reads CASSPLLAGNAYEQYF. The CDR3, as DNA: TGCGCCAGCAGCCCGCTACTAGCGGGGAACGCCTACGAGCAGTACTTC.

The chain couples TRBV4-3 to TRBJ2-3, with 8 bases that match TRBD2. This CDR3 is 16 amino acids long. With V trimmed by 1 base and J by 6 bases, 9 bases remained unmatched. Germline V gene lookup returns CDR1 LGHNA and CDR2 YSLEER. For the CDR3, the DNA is TGCGCCAGCAGCCAAGGGAAGGCGGGGGGCGGGGATACGCAGTATTTT. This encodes CASSQGKAGGGDTQYF.

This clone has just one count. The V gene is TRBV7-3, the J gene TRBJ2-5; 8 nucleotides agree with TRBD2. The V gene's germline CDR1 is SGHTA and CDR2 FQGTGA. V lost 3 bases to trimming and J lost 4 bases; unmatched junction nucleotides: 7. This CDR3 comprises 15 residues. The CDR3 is CASSFQRGIGETQYF. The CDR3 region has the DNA TGTGCCAGCAGCTTCCAGCGGGGGATTGGAGAGACCCAGTACTTC.

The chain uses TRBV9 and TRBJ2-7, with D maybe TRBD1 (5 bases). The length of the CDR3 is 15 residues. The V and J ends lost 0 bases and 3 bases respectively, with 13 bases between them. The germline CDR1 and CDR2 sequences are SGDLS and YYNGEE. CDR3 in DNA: TGTGCCAGCAGCGTAGGAGGCACAGGTTACTACGAGCAGTACTTC. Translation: CASSVGGTGYYEQYF.

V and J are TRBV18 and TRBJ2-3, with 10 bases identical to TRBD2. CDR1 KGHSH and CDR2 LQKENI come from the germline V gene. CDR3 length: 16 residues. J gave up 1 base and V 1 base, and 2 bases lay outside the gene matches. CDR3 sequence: CASSPRLAGGTDTQYF. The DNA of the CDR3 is TGTGCCAGCTCACCACGTCTAGCGGGGGGCACAGATACGCAGTATTTT.

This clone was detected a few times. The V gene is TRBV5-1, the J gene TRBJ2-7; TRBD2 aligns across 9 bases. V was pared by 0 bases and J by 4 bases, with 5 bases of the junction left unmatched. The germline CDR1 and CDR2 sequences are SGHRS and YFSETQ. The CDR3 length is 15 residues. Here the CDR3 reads CASSLGGGALYEQYF. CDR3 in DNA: TGCGCCAGCAGCTTGGGCGGGGGGGCTTTGTACGAGCAGTACTTC.

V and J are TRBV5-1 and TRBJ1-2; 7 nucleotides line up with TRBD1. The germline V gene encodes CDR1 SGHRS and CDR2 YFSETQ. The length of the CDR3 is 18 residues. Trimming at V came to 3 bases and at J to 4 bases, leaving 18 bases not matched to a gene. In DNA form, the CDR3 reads TGCGCCAGCAGCTCCCCATTGGGACCGGGACAGAGTCCCTATGGCTACACCTTC. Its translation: CASSSPLGPGQSPYGYTF.

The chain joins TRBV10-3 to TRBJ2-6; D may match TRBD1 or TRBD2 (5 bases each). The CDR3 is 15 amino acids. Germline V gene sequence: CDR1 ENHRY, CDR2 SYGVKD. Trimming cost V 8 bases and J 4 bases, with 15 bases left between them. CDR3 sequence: CAIGSGSLGANVLTF. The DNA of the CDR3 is TGTGCCATCGGCTCAGGGAGTCTGGGGGCCAACGTCCTGACTTTC.

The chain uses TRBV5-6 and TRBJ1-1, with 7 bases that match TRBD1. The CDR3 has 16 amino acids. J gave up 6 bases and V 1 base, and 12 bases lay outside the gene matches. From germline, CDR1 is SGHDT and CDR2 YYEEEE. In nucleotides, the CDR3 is TGTGCCAGCAGCTTGTACACCCCAACAGGGGTGTCTGAAGCTTTCTTT. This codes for CASSLYTPTGVSEAFF. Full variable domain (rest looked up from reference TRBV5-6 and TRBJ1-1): DAGVTQSPTHLIKTRGQQVTLRCSPKSGHDTVSWYQQALGQGPQFIFQYYEEEERQRGNFPDRFSGHQFPNYSSELNVNALLLGDSALYLCASSLYTPTGVSEAFFGQGTRLTVV.

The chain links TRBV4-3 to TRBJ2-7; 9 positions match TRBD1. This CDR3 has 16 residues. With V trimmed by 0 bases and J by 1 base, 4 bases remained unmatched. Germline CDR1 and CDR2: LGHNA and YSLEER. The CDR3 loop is CASSQDGTGRSYEQYF. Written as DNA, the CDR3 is TGCGCCAGCAGCCAAGATGGGACAGGGAGGTCCTACGAGCAGTACTTC.

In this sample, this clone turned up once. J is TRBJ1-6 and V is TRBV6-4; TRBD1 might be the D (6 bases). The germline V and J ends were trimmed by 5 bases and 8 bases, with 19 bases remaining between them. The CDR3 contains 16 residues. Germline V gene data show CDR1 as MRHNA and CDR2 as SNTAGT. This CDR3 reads CASSLRAGAFDSPLHF. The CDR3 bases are TGTGCCAGCAGTTTAAGGGCAGGGGCCTTCGATTCACCCCTCCACTTT.

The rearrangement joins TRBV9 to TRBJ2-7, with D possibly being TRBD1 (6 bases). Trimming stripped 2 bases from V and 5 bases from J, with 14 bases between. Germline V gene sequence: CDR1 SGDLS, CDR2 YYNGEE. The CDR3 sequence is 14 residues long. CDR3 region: CASSVRDIGNEQYF. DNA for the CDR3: TGTGCCAGCAGCGTCCGGGACATTGGAAACGAGCAGTACTTC.

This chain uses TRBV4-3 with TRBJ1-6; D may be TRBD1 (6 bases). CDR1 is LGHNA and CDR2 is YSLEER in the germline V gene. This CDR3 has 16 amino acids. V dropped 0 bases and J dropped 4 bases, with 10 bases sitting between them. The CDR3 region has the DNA TGCGCCAGCAGCCAAGAAAGGACAGATTATAATTCACCCCTCCACTTT. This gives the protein CASSQERTDYNSPLHF.

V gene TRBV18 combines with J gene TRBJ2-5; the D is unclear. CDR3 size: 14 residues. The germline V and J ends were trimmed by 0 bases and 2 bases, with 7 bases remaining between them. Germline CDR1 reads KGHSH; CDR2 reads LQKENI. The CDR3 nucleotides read TGTGCCAGCTCACCACCTTCCCAGCAAGAGACCCAGTACTTC. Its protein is CASSPPSQQETQYF.

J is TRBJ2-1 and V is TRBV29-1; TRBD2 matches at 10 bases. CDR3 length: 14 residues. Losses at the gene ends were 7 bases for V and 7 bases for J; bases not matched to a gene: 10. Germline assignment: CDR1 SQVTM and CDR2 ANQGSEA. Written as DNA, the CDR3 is TGCAGCGGGTACAAGCGGGGGGGTGGAAATGAGCAGTTCTTC. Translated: CSGYKRGGGNEQFF.